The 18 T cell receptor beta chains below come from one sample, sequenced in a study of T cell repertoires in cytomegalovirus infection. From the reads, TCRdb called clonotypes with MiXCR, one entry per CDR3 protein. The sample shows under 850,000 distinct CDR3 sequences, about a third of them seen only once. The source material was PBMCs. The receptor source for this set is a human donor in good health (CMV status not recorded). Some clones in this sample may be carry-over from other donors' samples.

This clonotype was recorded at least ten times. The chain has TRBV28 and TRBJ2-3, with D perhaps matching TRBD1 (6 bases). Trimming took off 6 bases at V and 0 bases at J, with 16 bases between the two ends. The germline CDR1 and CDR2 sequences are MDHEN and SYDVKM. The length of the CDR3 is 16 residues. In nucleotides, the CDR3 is TGTGCCAGCAGCCGAAACAGGGTTTCTAGCACAGATACGCAGTATTTT. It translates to CASSRNRVSSTDTQYF.

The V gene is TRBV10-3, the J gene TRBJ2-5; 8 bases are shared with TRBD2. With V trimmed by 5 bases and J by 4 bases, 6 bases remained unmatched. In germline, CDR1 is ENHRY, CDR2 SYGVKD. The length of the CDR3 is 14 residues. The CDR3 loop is CAISPSGSRETQYF. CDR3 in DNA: TGTGCCATCAGTCCCAGCGGGAGTAGAGAGACCCAGTACTTC.

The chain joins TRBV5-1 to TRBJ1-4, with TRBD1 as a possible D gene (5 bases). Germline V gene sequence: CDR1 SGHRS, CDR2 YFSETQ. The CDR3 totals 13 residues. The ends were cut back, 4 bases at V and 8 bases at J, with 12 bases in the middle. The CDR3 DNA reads TGCGCCAGCAGCGGGACGAGGAGGGAAAAACTGTTTTTT. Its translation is CASSGTRREKLFF. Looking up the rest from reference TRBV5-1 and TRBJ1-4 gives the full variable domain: KAGVTQTPRYLIKTRGQQVTLSCSPISGHRSVSWYQQTPGQGLQFLFEYFSETQRNKGNFPGRFSGRQFSNSRSEMNVSTLELGDSALYLCASSGTRREKLFFGSGTQLSVL.

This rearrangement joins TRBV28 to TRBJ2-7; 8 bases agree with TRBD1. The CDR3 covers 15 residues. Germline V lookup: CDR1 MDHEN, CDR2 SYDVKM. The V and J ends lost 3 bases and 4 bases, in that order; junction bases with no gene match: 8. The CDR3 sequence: CASSFRTGRIYEQYF. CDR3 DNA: TGTGCCAGCAGTTTTAGGACAGGGAGGATATACGAGCAGTACTTC.

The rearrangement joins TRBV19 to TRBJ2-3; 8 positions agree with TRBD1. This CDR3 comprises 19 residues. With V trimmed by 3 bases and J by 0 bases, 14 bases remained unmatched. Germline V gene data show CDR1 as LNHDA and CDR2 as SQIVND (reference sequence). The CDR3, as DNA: TGTGCCAGTAGTATTCAGGGGGCAACGACGCGAATAAGCACAGATACGCAGTATTTT. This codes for CASSIQGATTRISTDTQYF.

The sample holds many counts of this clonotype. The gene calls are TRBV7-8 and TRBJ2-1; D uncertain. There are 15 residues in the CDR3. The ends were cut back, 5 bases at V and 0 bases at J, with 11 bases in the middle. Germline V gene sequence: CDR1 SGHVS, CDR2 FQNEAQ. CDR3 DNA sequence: TGTGCCAGCAGCCGCACCCATAGCTCCTACAATGAGCAGTTCTTC. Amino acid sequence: CASSRTHSSYNEQFF. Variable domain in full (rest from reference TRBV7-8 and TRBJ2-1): GAGVSQSPRYKVAKRGQDVALRCDPISGHVSLFWYQQALGQGPEFLTYFQNEAQLDKSGLPSDRFFAERPEGSVSTLKIQRTQQEDSAVYLCASSRTHSSYNEQFFGPGTRLTVL.

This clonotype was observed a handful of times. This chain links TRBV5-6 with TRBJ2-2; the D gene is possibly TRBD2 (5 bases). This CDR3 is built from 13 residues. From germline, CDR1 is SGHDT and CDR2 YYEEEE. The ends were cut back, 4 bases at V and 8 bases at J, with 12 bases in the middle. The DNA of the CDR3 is TGTGCCAGCAGCGGGAGTTTAAAGGGGGAGCTGTTTTTT. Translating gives CASSGSLKGELFF. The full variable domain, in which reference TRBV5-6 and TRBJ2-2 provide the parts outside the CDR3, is DAGVTQSPTHLIKTRGQQVTLRCSPKSGHDTVSWYQQALGQGPQFIFQYYEEEERQRGNFPDRFSGHQFPNYSSELNVNALLLGDSALYLCASSGSLKGELFFGEGSRLTVL.

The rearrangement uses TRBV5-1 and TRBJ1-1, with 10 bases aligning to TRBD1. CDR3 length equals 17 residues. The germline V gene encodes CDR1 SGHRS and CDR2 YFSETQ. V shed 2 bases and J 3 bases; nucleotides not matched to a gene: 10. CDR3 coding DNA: TGCGCCAGCAGCTTAGGTGGAGACAGGGGGCGTCACACTGAAGCTTTCTTT. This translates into CASSLGGDRGRHTEAFF.

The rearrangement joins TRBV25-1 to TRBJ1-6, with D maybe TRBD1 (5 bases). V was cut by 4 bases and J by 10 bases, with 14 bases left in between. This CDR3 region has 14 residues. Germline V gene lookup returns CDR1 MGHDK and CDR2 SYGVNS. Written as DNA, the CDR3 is TGTGCCAGCAGTGTAAACTCATGGGGGTCACCCCTCCACTTT. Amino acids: CASSVNSWGSPLHF. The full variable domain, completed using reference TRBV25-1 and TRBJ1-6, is EADIYQTPRYLVIGTGKKITLECSQTMGHDKMYWYQQDPGMELHLIHYSYGVNSTEKGDLSSESTVSRIRTEHFPLTLESARPSHTSQYLCASSVNSWGSPLHFGNGTRLTVT.

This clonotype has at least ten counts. The CDR3 sequence is CASSLTSGGIYEQYF. CDR3 sequence (DNA): TGTGCCAGCAGTTTGACTAGCGGGGGAATCTACGAGCAGTACTTC. The rearrangement uses TRBV27 and TRBJ2-7; TRBD2 aligns across 12 bases. The CDR3 runs to 15 residues. Germline values: CDR1 MNHEY, CDR2 SMNVEV (reference sequence). The ends lost 3 bases at V and 3 bases at J; junction bases unmatched: 3.

The CDR3 DNA follows: TGCGCCAGCAGCGAAGGGGGCTCCCCTGAGCAGTTCTTC. Its translation: CASSEGGSPEQFF. The chain is built from TRBV5-1 and TRBJ2-1; 7 bases fit TRBD1. The CDR3 extends over 13 amino acids. Losses at the gene ends were 4 bases for V and 9 bases for J; bases not matched to a gene: 7. In germline, CDR1 is SGHRS, CDR2 YFSETQ. Looking up the rest from reference TRBV5-1 and TRBJ2-1 gives the full variable domain: KAGVTQTPRYLIKTRGQQVTLSCSPISGHRSVSWYQQTPGQGLQFLFEYFSETQRNKGNFPGRFSGRQFSNSRSEMNVSTLELGDSALYLCASSEGGSPEQFFGPGTRLTVL.

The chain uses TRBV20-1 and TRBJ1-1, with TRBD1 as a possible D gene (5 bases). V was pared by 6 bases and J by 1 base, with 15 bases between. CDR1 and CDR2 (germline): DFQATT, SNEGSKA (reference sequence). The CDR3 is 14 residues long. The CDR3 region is CSASPGSRNTEAFF. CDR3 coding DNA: TGCAGTGCCTCCCCAGGGAGTCGGAACACTGAAGCTTTCTTT.

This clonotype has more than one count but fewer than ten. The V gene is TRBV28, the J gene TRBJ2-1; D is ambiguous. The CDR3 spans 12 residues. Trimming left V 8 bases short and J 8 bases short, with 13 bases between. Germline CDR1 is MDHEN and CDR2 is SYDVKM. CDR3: CASRMPEDEQFF. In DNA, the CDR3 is TGTGCCAGCCGAATGCCCGAGGATGAGCAGTTCTTC.

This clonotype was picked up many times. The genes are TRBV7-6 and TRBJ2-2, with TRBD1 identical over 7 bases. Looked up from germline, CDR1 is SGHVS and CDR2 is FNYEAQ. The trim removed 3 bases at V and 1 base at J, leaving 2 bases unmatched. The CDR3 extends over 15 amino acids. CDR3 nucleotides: TGTGCCAGCAGCTTTCGACAGGGGAACACCGGGGAGCTGTTTTTT. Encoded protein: CASSFRQGNTGELFF.

The CDR3 DNA follows: TGCAGTGCTAGAACTTACAGGGGAGCCAAAAACATTCAGTACTTC. It codes for CSARTYRGAKNIQYF. The chain has TRBV20-1 and TRBJ2-4; TRBD1 agrees at 7 bases. The V gene end was trimmed by 2 bases and the J gene end by 0 bases; junction bases not matched to a gene: 4. The CDR3 loop spans 15 amino acids. Germline CDR1 and CDR2: DFQATT and SNEGSKA (reference sequence).

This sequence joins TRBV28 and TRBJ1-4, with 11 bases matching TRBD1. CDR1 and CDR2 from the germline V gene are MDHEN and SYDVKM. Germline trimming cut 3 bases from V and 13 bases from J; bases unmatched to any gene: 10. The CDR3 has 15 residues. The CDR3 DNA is TGTGCCAGCAGTTTTGGACAGGGGGCCTCCTTTTTACTGTTTTTT. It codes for CASSFGQGASFLLFF. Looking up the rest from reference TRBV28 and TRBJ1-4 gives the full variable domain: DVKVTQSSRYLVKRTGEKVFLECVQDMDHENMFWYRQDPGLGLRLIYFSYDVKMKEKGDIPEGYSVSREKKERFSLILESASTNQTSMYLCASSFGQGASFLLFFGSGTQLSVL.

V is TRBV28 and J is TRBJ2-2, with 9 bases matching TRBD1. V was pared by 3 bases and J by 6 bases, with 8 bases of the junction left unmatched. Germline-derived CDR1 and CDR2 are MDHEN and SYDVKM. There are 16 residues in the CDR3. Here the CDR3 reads CASSLGPGQGSGELFF. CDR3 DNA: TGTGCCAGCAGTTTGGGGCCGGGACAGGGATCCGGGGAGCTGTTTTTT.

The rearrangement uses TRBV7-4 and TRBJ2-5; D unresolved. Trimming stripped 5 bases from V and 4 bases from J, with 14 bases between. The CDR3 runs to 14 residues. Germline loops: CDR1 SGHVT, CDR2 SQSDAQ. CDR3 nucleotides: TGTGCCAGCAGCCCTCGAACAGTAGTAGAGACCCAGTACTTC. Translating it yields CASSPRTVVETQYF.